The next 29 T cell receptor beta chains were all read from a single sample in a study of tumor-infiltrating lymphocytes in oesophageal squamous cell carcinoma. TCRdb ran MiXCR on the PCR reads and lists one entry per CDR3 protein. The sample has roughly 17,000 distinct CDR3 sequences; about 46% are singletons. The sequenced sample was esophageal tumor tissue. The receptors originated from a male donor with esophageal squamous cell carcinoma.

CDR3 protein: CASSPWTSGQETQYF. Here the CDR3 DNA reads TGTGCCAGCAGCCCGTGGACTAGCGGGCAAGAGACCCAGTACTTC. This chain links TRBV7-8 with TRBJ2-5; 11 nucleotides align to TRBD2. The germline V gene encodes CDR1 SGHVS and CDR2 FQNEAQ. The trim removed 5 bases at V and 2 bases at J, leaving 4 bases unmatched. The CDR3 length is 15 residues.

This clonotype was seen ten or more times. J is TRBJ2-5 and V is TRBV5-1, with 9 bases that match TRBD1. The CDR3 runs 17 residues. The V and J ends lost 0 bases and 3 bases, in that order; junction bases with no gene match: 9. CDR1 is SGHRS, CDR2 YFSETQ, per germline. The chain's CDR3 is CASSLGGGQGREETQYF. CDR3 DNA sequence: TGCGCCAGCAGCTTGGGCGGGGGACAGGGAAGGGAAGAGACCCAGTACTTC.

The rearrangement links TRBV20-1 to TRBJ2-1, with TRBD2 identical over 10 bases. This CDR3 spans 14 amino acids. The germline V gene encodes CDR1 DFQATT and CDR2 SNEGSKA (reference sequence). CDR3 bases: TGCAGCGCCGACGGGACTAGCGAACATTACGAGCAGTTCTTC. This gives the protein CSADGTSEHYEQFF.

The V call is TRBV12-3 or TRBV12-4, the J call TRBJ2-1; D is possibly TRBD2 (6 bases). V lost 3 bases to trimming and J lost 5 bases, with 23 bases between them. The CDR3 extends over 18 amino acids. In nucleotides, the CDR3 is TGTGCCAGCAGTTTGATGACCTTAGCGGCTGGGGTCGACAATGAGCAGTTCTTC. Encoded protein: CASSLMTLAAGVDNEQFF.

The rearrangement joins TRBV4-3 to TRBJ1-5; D is uncertain. Trimming removed 1 base from V and 10 bases from J, with 17 bases in between. The CDR3 covers 15 residues. Germline CDR1 and CDR2: LGHNA and YSLEER. The CDR3 bases are TGCGCCAGCAGCCAAGTTATCGGCAGCAGTAAACCCCAGCATTTT. Amino acids: CASSQVIGSSKPQHF.

The chain joins TRBV7-2 to TRBJ2-1, with D possibly being TRBD1 (5 bases). The J call could be wrong; TRBJ2-7 is a better fit for the DNA end. The CDR3 is 15 residues long. Looked up from germline, CDR1 is SGHTA and CDR2 is FQGNSA. The DNA of the CDR3 is TGTGCCAGCAGCTTAGACTCAGGGCTTATCTACGAGCAGTACTTC. It codes for CASSLDSGLIYEQYF.

This clonotype was recorded many times. The chain recombines TRBV5-5 with TRBJ2-2, with D uncertain. V was clipped by 0 bases and J by 8 bases, with 17 bases between them. This CDR3 contains 16 residues. Germline V gene sequence: CDR1 SGHKS, CDR2 YYEKEE (reference sequence). The CDR3 sequence: CASSLGLGSGLGELFF. CDR3 nucleotide sequence: TGTGCCAGCAGCTTGGGGCTTGGCAGTGGCTTAGGGGAGCTGTTTTTT.

This chain connects TRBV6-1 to TRBJ2-2; TRBD1 aligns across 9 bases. There are 14 residues in the CDR3. The germline V gene has CDR1 MNHNS and CDR2 SASEGT. The junction had 3 bases not matched to a gene; V was cut back by 5 bases and J by 5 bases. In DNA form, the CDR3 reads TGTGCCAGCAGTACAGGGGGCGATACCGGGGAGCTGTTTTTT. It is translated as CASSTGGDTGELFF.

This clonotype has only a few counts. This rearrangement joins TRBV5-4 to TRBJ1-1; 9 nucleotides line up with TRBD1. CDR3 length equals 15 residues. Germline CDR1 and CDR2: SGHNT and YYREEE (reference sequence). V lost 4 bases and J lost 0; bases outside the gene matches: 4. CDR3 residues: CASSARQGVNTEAFF. The CDR3 DNA follows: TGTGCCAGCAGCGCCCGACAGGGGGTGAACACTGAAGCTTTCTTT.

This clonotype was counted once. V is TRBV7-6 and J is TRBJ2-2; a possible D gene is TRBD1 (6 bases). CDR3 length equals 17 residues. From germline, CDR1 is SGHVS and CDR2 FNYEAQ. V was clipped by 3 bases and J by 2 bases, with 16 bases between them. The CDR3 bases are TGTGCCAGCAGCTTTTTACAGGGTGTTCTCAACACCGGGGAGCTGTTTTTT. Protein sequence: CASSFLQGVLNTGELFF.

The chain uses TRBV10-3 and TRBJ2-1, with a tentative D call TRBD1 (6 bases). The CDR3 has 15 residues. Germline assignment: CDR1 ENHRY and CDR2 SYGVKD. Trimming took 6 bases from V and 6 from J, leaving 18 bases between them. CDR3: CAISSGWTAFNEQFF. CDR3 nucleotide sequence: TGTGCCATCAGCTCAGGCTGGACAGCCTTCAATGAGCAGTTCTTC.

This clonotype was picked up many times. This chain joins TRBV28 and TRBJ1-2; D may be TRBD1 (5 bases). V lost 5 bases to trimming and J lost 6 bases, with 16 bases between them. The germline V gene has CDR1 MDHEN and CDR2 SYDVKM. The CDR3 totals 14 residues. CDR3: CASSNYRILNGYTF. CDR3 nucleotides: TGTGCCAGCAGTAACTACAGGATATTGAATGGCTACACCTTC.

For this clonotype: Compared with germline, one end of the junction differs, possibly owing to a read error. This chain connects TRBV7-3 to TRBJ2-6; no definite D call. The DNA end favors TRBJ2-5, so the J call may be wrong. Looked up from germline, CDR1 is SGHTA and CDR2 is FQGTGA. The CDR3 totals 14 residues. DNA of the CDR3: TGTGCCAGCAGCTCCCCTAACGCACAAGAGAGCCAGTACTTC. Protein: CASSSPNAQESQYF.

In nucleotides, the CDR3 is TGTGCCAGCAGCCTCGACGGAAGCTCCTACAATGAGCAGTACTTC. Amino acid sequence: CASSLDGSSYNEQYF. This chain joins TRBV7-2 and TRBJ2-1; no clear D gene. TRBJ2-7 explains the end of the DNA better; the J call may be wrong. CDR3 length: 15 amino acids. The germline V gene has CDR1 SGHTA and CDR2 FQGNSA.

This clonotype was recorded many times. A single base separates this from a much larger clone, so it may be a read error. The chain is built from TRBV7-9 and TRBJ2-3; 9 bases map to TRBD2. Trimming removed 2 bases from V and 14 bases from J; junction bases left unmatched: 20. The CDR3 has 17 amino acids. CDR1 SEHNR and CDR2 FQNEAQ come from the germline V gene (reference sequence). The CDR3: CASSLPLIAGDTGELYF. The CDR3 bases are TGTGCCAGCAGCTTACCGCTGATAGCGGGGGACACCGGGGAGCTGTATTTT.

This clonotype was counted only a few times. The chain has TRBV7-6 and TRBJ2-3; a possible D gene is TRBD2 (7 bases). The germline gives CDR1 SGHVS, CDR2 FNYEAQ. The germline V and J ends were trimmed by 5 bases and 0 bases, with 12 bases remaining between them. This CDR3 comprises 15 residues. The CDR3 DNA reads TGTGCCAGCAGCCAAGGGGGGGTAAGCACAGATACGCAGTATTTT. Translation: CASSQGGVSTDTQYF.

This clonotype is termed large. The rearrangement links TRBV7-2 to TRBJ2-1; 9 bases are shared with TRBD2. CDR1 and CDR2 (germline): SGHTA, FQGNSA. The CDR3 has 15 amino acids. V dropped 4 bases and J dropped 4; count of bases not matched to a gene: 5. CDR3 sequence: CASSSVAGDYNEQFF. The DNA of the CDR3 is TGTGCCAGCAGCTCCGTAGCGGGGGATTACAATGAGCAGTTCTTC.

This clonotype was counted between two and nine times. The chain employs TRBV3-1 and TRBJ2-3, with no clear D. The CDR3 has 15 residues. Germline V gives CDR1 LGHDT, CDR2 YNNKEL (reference sequence). The V end lost 1 base, the J end lost 2 bases, and 10 bases lay between the germline ends. DNA of the CDR3: TGTGCCAGCAGCCAAGGGAATCATATCACAGATACGCAGTATTTT. This gives the protein CASSQGNHITDTQYF.

This chain joins TRBV12-5 and TRBJ2-1; TRBD1 agrees at 10 bases. The last part of the DNA fits TRBJ2-5 better; the J call may be wrong. Germline CDR1 and CDR2: LGHNT and FRNRAP. The CDR3 loop spans 15 amino acids. The DNA for the CDR3 is TGTGCTAGTGGTTTGGGACAGGGGGCGGGGGAGACCCAGTACTTC. Translating gives CASGLGQGAGETQYF.

V gene TRBV14 combines with J gene TRBJ2-5, with 9 bases identical to TRBD2. CDR1 and CDR2 from the germline V gene are SGHDN and FVKESK. This CDR3 spans 17 amino acids. Trimming at V came to 0 bases and at J to 2 bases, leaving 7 bases not matched to a gene. CDR3 bases: TGTGCCAGCAGCCAAGACCGAGGGACTAGCTTTCAAGAGACCCAGTACTTC. It is translated as CASSQDRGTSFQETQYF.

This clonotype has ten or more counts. Here the CDR3 DNA reads TGTGCCAGTAGTATCGCCAACAGGTACAATGAGCAGTTCTTC. Translating gives CASSIANRYNEQFF. The chain has TRBV19 and TRBJ2-1; D is perhaps TRBD1 (5 bases). The CDR3 is 14 residues long. The germline gives CDR1 LNHDA, CDR2 SQIVND (reference sequence). The ends were cut back, 3 bases at V and 4 bases at J, with 10 bases in the middle.

This clonotype appeared a few times. This may stem from a read error, because a much larger clone lies one nucleotide away. This chain uses TRBV28 with TRBJ2-3, with D tentatively TRBD1 or TRBD2 (5 bases each). With 6 bases removed from V and 14 bases from J, the gap between germline ends came to 30 bases. CDR1 MDHEN and CDR2 SYDVKM come from the germline V gene. This CDR3 contains 16 residues. The CDR3 sequence: CASRILDSANTGELYF. The CDR3 bases are TGTGCCAGCAGAATCCTAGACAGCGCGAACACCGGGGAGCTGTATTTT.

This rearrangement joins TRBV7-1 to TRBJ2-6; D call uncertain. The end of the DNA aligns better with TRBJ2-1, so the J call may be wrong. TRBV7-1 counts as an open reading frame of uncertain function. The length of the CDR3 is 15 residues. The CDR3 here is CASGVIRHWANEQFF. DNA for the CDR3: TGTGCCAGCGGTGTAATAAGGCACTGGGCCAATGAGCAGTTCTTC.

The chain employs TRBV6-1 and TRBJ2-5; TRBD2 might be the D (5 bases). Trimming took off 7 bases at V and 11 bases at J, with 14 bases between the two ends. This CDR3 is 11 amino acids long. Germline CDR1 is MNHNS and CDR2 is SASEGT. The CDR3: CASTVGAEQYF. The CDR3 DNA reads TGTGCCAGCACGGTCGGAGCGGAGCAGTACTTC.

The chain couples TRBV7-8 to TRBJ2-7; D assignment may be TRBD1 or TRBD2 (5 bases each). This CDR3 has 16 amino acids. In germline, CDR1 is SGHVS, CDR2 FQNEAQ. Trimming pared 1 base from V and 0 bases from J, leaving 13 bases between. The chain's CDR3 is CASSLVPGQSSYEQYF. In DNA form, the CDR3 reads TGTGCCAGCAGCTTAGTTCCGGGGCAGAGCTCCTACGAGCAGTACTTC. Complete variable domain (other parts from reference TRBV7-8 and TRBJ2-7): GAGVSQSPRYKVAKRGQDVALRCDPISGHVSLFWYQQALGQGPEFLTYFQNEAQLDKSGLPSDRFFAERPEGSVSTLKIQRTQQEDSAVYLCASSLVPGQSSYEQYFGPGTRLTVT.

This clonotype came up many times. The CDR3 bases are TGCGCCAGCAGTGACAGGGGTGAGGAGTACTTC. Protein product: CASSDRGEEYF. The chain joins TRBV10-1 to TRBJ2-7; tentative D call: TRBD1 (6 bases). The germline CDR1 and CDR2 sequences are WNHNN and SYGVQD (reference sequence). The CDR3 contains 11 residues. Trimming left V 3 bases short and J 11 bases short, with 11 bases between.

In regard to this clonotype: This clone may be a read error of a much larger clone one base away. This chain connects TRBV6-6 to TRBJ2-1, with D maybe TRBD2 (5 bases). With 5 bases removed from V and 10 bases from J, the gap between germline ends came to 15 bases. There are 13 residues in the CDR3. Germline V gene data show CDR1 as MNHNY and CDR2 as SVGAGI (reference sequence). The CDR3 nucleotides read TGTGCCAGCAGTGATCCGGGGATAAACGAGCAGTTCTTC. Residues: CASSDPGINEQFF.

Many counts were recorded for this clonotype. This chain links TRBV28 with TRBJ1-5; D remains ambiguous. The CDR3 extends over 14 amino acids. Trimming pared 8 bases from V and 2 bases from J, leaving 13 bases between. The V gene's germline CDR1 is MDHEN and CDR2 SYDVKM. Here the CDR3 reads CASRGLRGNQPQHF. The CDR3 nucleotides read TGTGCCAGCCGAGGCCTGCGCGGCAATCAGCCCCAGCATTTT.

This clonotype was recorded at least ten times. The chain has TRBV24-1 and TRBJ2-7; the D gene is possibly TRBD1 (6 bases). The germline V gene encodes CDR1 KGHDR and CDR2 SFDVKD. Trimming pared 3 bases from V and 7 bases from J, leaving 24 bases between. The CDR3 runs 17 residues. In nucleotides, the CDR3 is TGTGCCACCAGTGATGGGGGCCTTATTTCCTCCTACAATGAGCAGTACTTC. It encodes CATSDGGLISSYNEQYF.